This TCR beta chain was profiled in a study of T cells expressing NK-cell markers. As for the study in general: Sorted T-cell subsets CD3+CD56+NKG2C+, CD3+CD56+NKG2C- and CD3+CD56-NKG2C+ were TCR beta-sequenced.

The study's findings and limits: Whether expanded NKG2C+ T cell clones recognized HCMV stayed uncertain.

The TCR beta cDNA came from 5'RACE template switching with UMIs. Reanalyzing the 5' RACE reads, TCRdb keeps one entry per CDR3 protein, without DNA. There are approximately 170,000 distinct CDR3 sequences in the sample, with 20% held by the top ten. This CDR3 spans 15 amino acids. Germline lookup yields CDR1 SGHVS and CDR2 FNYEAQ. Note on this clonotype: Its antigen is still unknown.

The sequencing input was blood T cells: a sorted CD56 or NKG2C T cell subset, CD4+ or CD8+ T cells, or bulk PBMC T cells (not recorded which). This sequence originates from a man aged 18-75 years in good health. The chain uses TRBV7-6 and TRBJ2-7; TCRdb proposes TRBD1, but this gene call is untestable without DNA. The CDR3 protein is CASSKPGQGIYEQYF.